A single sample gave rise to the 27 T cell receptor beta chains below, sequenced in a study of blood T cell repertoires in COVID-19. TCRdb's copy holds only in-frame clones and misses some; the assay was immunoSEQ multiplex PCR. The sample has about 81,000 clones, over 75% seen once. The sample comprised peripheral blood. Source of these receptors: a woman in her 70s with acute or convalescent COVID-19.

This sequence joins TRBV7-2 and TRBJ1-5; possibly TRBD1 for D (6 bases). This CDR3 is 15 amino acids long. Germline CDR1 SGHTA, CDR2 FQGNSA. Trimming left V 5 bases short and J 2 bases short, with 13 bases between. CDR3 DNA sequence: TGTGCCAGCAGCCCACGCGGGGGCGGCAATCAGCCCCAGCATTTT. Protein sequence: CASSPRGGGNQPQHF.

The chain links TRBV7-9 to TRBJ1-6; D unclear. Germline assignment: CDR1 SEHNR and CDR2 FQNEAQ (reference sequence). V was trimmed by 1 base and J by 5 bases, leaving 12 bases between them. CDR3 size: 16 residues. The CDR3 sequence: CASSLETGRNNSPLHF. In DNA, the CDR3 is TGTGCCAGCAGCTTAGAGACGGGGAGGAATAATTCACCCCTCCACTTT.

This chain joins TRBV7-8 and TRBJ2-3; 12 nucleotides match TRBD2. The V gene end was trimmed by 3 bases and the J gene end by 4 bases; junction bases not matched to a gene: 2. The CDR3 has 15 residues. Per germline, CDR1 SGHVS and CDR2 FQNEAQ. The CDR3 loop is CASSLPSGRADTQYF. The CDR3 nucleotides read TGTGCCAGCAGCTTGCCTAGCGGGAGGGCAGATACGCAGTATTTT.

This chain uses TRBV6-2 or TRBV6-3 with TRBJ2-5, with no clear D. CDR3 size: 13 residues. The V and J ends lost 6 bases and 5 bases respectively, with 13 bases between them. Germline assignment: CDR1 MNHEY and CDR2 SVGEGT. This CDR3 is CASSLPFEETQYF. CDR3 sequence (DNA): TGTGCCAGCAGCCTCCCTTTCGAGGAGACCCAGTACTTC.

The CDR3 coding sequence is TGTGCCAGCGGCAGGGGAGGAGAGACCGGGGAGCTGTTTTTT. As protein: CASGRGGETGELFF. The J gene is TRBJ2-2, the V gene TRBV7-9, with D perhaps matching TRBD1 or TRBD2 (6 bases each). The V end was cut by 8 bases, the J end by 5 bases, with 15 bases between. There are 14 residues in the CDR3. Germline loops: CDR1 SEHNR, CDR2 FQNEAQ (reference sequence).

Comment on this clone: This specimen includes other DNA sequences encoding the same CDR3. V usage is TRBV19 and J usage is TRBJ1-1, with D possibly being TRBD1 (5 bases). This CDR3 is built from 13 residues. Germline CDR1 is LNHDA and CDR2 is SQIVND (reference sequence). Trimming removed 3 bases from V and 3 bases from J, with 8 bases in between. The CDR3 here is CASSIAGYTEAFF. As DNA, the CDR3 is TGTGCCAGTAGTATCGCAGGGTACACTGAAGCTTTCTTT.

V gene TRBV29-1 combines with J gene TRBJ1-4, with a tentative D call TRBD1 (5 bases). The CDR3 has 14 residues. CDR1 is SQVTM and CDR2 is ANQGSEA in the germline V gene. Trimming removed 5 bases at V and 3 bases at J, with 13 bases between. CDR3 nucleotides: TGCAGCGTTCGCACGACAGCCTCTAATGAAAAACTGTTTTTT. Translated: CSVRTTASNEKLFF.

The rearrangement uses TRBV5-1 and TRBJ1-1; no firm D call. The CDR3 consists of 13 residues. Germline-derived CDR1 and CDR2 are SGHRS and YFSETQ. Trimming took 2 bases from V and 8 from J, leaving 13 bases between them. This chain's CDR3 is CASSFEGRTEAFF. The CDR3 coding sequence is TGCGCCAGCAGCTTTGAGGGAAGAACGGAAGCTTTCTTT. Variable domain in full (rest from reference TRBV5-1 and TRBJ1-1): KAGVTQTPRYLIKTRGQQVTLSCSPISGHRSVSWYQQTPGQGLQFLFEYFSETQRNKGNFPGRFSGRQFSNSRSEMNVSTLELGDSALYLCASSFEGRTEAFFGQGTRLTVV.

The chain couples TRBV11-3 to TRBJ2-3; tentative D call: TRBD2 (6 bases). Germline loops: CDR1 SGHNT, CDR2 YENEEA. V lost 6 bases and J lost 2, with 15 bases in between. The CDR3 has 15 residues. CDR3 region: CASSSGGKTTDTQYF. In DNA form, the CDR3 reads TGTGCCAGCAGTTCCGGAGGGAAAACCACAGATACGCAGTATTTT.

This chain uses TRBV12-3 or TRBV12-4 with TRBJ1-2, with 8 nucleotides matching TRBD1. The length of the CDR3 is 13 residues. The trim removed 6 bases at V and 8 bases at J, leaving 8 bases unmatched. The CDR3 region is CASSSDREKGYTF. As DNA, the CDR3 is TGTGCCAGCAGCTCGGACAGGGAAAAGGGCTACACCTTC.

The table lists this clone with a count of one. The chain uses TRBV6-5 and TRBJ1-2; D unclear. V dropped 7 bases and J dropped 4 bases, with 10 bases sitting between them. The V gene's germline CDR1 is MNHEY and CDR2 SVGAGI. The CDR3 is 12 residues long. The CDR3 loop is CASKAAIYGYTF. DNA of the CDR3: TGTGCCAGCAAAGCCGCGATCTATGGCTACACCTTC.

The chain uses TRBV9 and TRBJ2-2; no clear D. The CDR3 has 15 residues. Trimming removed 4 bases from V and 6 bases from J, with 16 bases in between. CDR1 is SGDLS and CDR2 is YYNGEE in the germline V gene. The CDR3 DNA reads TGTGCCAGCAGCACGAACCTAGTGGCCGCCGGGGAGCTGTTTTTT. Translating gives CASSTNLVAAGELFF.

The CDR3 region is CATSDLTGQGGETQYF. The CDR3 DNA sequence: TGTGCCACCAGTGATTTGACGGGACAGGGCGGAGAGACCCAGTACTTC. This chain joins TRBV24-1 and TRBJ2-5; 9 bases are a match to TRBD1. V shed 0 bases and J 4 bases; nucleotides not matched to a gene: 5. Per the germline V gene, CDR1 is KGHDR and CDR2 is SFDVKD. This CDR3 is built from 16 residues.

The V gene is TRBV9, the J gene TRBJ2-4, with 8 bases lining up with TRBD1. There are 15 residues in the CDR3. CDR1 is SGDLS, CDR2 YYNGEE, per germline. V was pared by 4 bases and J by 2 bases, with 5 bases of the junction left unmatched. The CDR3 nucleotides read TGTGCCAGCAGCCCACGGGACAGGCCCAAAAACATTCAGTACTTC. This codes for CASSPRDRPKNIQYF.

This rearrangement joins TRBV7-9 to TRBJ1-5, with 7 nucleotides matching TRBD1. The V and J ends lost 5 bases and 3 bases, in that order; junction bases with no gene match: 19. The germline CDR1 and CDR2 sequences are SEHNR and FQNEAQ (reference sequence). This CDR3 contains 19 residues. The CDR3 sequence: CASSPPTRIDRALNQPQHF. The CDR3 bases are TGTGCCAGCAGCCCCCCCACCCGAATTGACAGGGCCCTCAATCAGCCCCAGCATTTT.

The J gene is TRBJ2-7, the V gene TRBV6-1; a possible D gene is TRBD1 (6 bases). The germline V and J ends were trimmed by 0 bases and 1 base, with 13 bases remaining between them. CDR1 and CDR2 (germline): MNHNS, SASEGT. The CDR3 spans 16 residues. The CDR3 is CASSEALLGASYEQYV. CDR3 DNA: TGTGCCAGCAGTGAAGCGCTTCTGGGGGCTTCCTACGAGCAGTACGTC.

The V gene is TRBV7-6, the J gene TRBJ2-7, with TRBD2 identical over 8 bases. Germline CDR1 reads SGHVS; CDR2 reads FNYEAQ. Unmatched junction bases numbered 7, after V lost 3 bases and J lost 3 bases. This CDR3 contains 15 residues. In DNA form, the CDR3 reads TGTGCCAGCAGCTTGGGAAGCGGGAGCGGCTACGAGCAGTACGTC. Amino acids: CASSLGSGSGYEQYV.

This sequence joins TRBV5-1 and TRBJ2-3, with unresolved D. Germline assignment: CDR1 SGHRS and CDR2 YFSETQ. The CDR3 runs to 14 residues. Between the trimmed V and J ends, which lost 6 bases and 0 bases, there was a span of 11 bases. The CDR3 bases are TGCGCCAGCAAGACTCTACCTAGCACAGATACGCAGTATTTT. As protein: CASKTLPSTDTQYF.

V usage is TRBV19 and J usage is TRBJ2-1; the D is unclear. There are 13 residues in the CDR3. V was pared by 5 bases and J by 4 bases, with 9 bases between. The germline gives CDR1 LNHDA, CDR2 SQIVND (reference sequence). CDR3 DNA: TGTGCCAGTAGTTTTACAACGTACAATGAGCAGTTCTTC. Translated: CASSFTTYNEQFF.

The chain has TRBV7-6 and TRBJ2-3, with a possible D match to TRBD1 (6 bases). The ends were cut back, 1 base at V and 0 bases at J, with 8 bases in the middle. The CDR3 is 15 amino acids. The germline V gene has CDR1 SGHVS and CDR2 FNYEAQ. The CDR3 spells CASSLGTASTDTQYF. The CDR3 coding sequence is TGTGCCAGCAGCTTAGGGACAGCCAGCACAGATACGCAGTATTTT.

The chain couples TRBV5-4 to TRBJ1-2; 10 bases line up with TRBD1. From germline, CDR1 is SGHNT and CDR2 YYREEE (reference sequence). The CDR3 is 18 residues long. Unmatched junction bases numbered 16, after V lost 0 bases and J lost 8 bases. The CDR3 reads CASSLDSQVGTGEGGYTF. The DNA for the CDR3 is TGTGCCAGCAGCTTGGATTCCCAGGTGGGGACAGGGGAGGGGGGCTACACCTTC.

The J gene is TRBJ1-1, the V gene TRBV10-3; 9 bases are a match to TRBD1. J lost 5 bases, V lost 6 bases, and 7 bases had no gene match. Germline CDR1 reads ENHRY; CDR2 reads SYGVKD. The CDR3 has 14 amino acids. CDR3 sequence reads: CAISPGQGGTEAFF. In DNA, the CDR3 is TGTGCCATCAGCCCGGGACAGGGAGGGACTGAAGCTTTCTTT.

This chain links TRBV4-1 with TRBJ2-1, with 11 bases that match TRBD1. V shed 2 bases, J shed 7 bases, and the junction held 10 bases outside the gene matches. From germline, CDR1 is MGHRA and CDR2 YSYEKL. This CDR3 region has 17 residues. CDR3 residues: CASSQTVPGQGVNEQFF. The CDR3 DNA sequence: TGCGCCAGCAGCCAAACTGTACCGGGACAGGGGGTGAATGAGCAGTTCTTC.

J is TRBJ2-2 and V is TRBV4-3; TRBD2 is a possible D gene (5 bases). The germline V and J ends were trimmed by 1 base and 0 bases, with 9 bases remaining between them. The CDR3 contains 16 residues. From germline, CDR1 is LGHNA and CDR2 YSLEER. CDR3 sequence reads: CASSQVRGSNTGELFF. The DNA of the CDR3 is TGCGCCAGCAGCCAAGTTCGGGGTTCGAACACCGGGGAGCTGTTTTTT.

This sequence joins TRBV5-5 and TRBJ2-2, with D possibly matching TRBD1 (6 bases). The CDR3 runs 14 residues. From germline, CDR1 is SGHKS and CDR2 YYEKEE (reference sequence). V was trimmed by 6 bases and J by 2 bases, leaving 11 bases between them. The CDR3: CASKQGVNTGELFF. The CDR3 DNA reads TGTGCCAGCAAACAGGGCGTTAACACCGGGGAGCTGTTTTTT. The full variable domain, rest sourced from reference TRBV5-5 and TRBJ2-2, is DAGVTQSPTHLIKTRGQQVTLRCSPISGHKSVSWYQQVLGQGPQFIFQYYEKEERGRGNFPDRFSARQFPNYSSELNVNALLLGDSALYLCASKQGVNTGELFFGEGSRLTVL.

The V call is TRBV7-2, the J call TRBJ1-5; possible D gene TRBD1, 6 bases. Trimming shortened V by 6 bases and J by 7 bases, and 13 bases separated the two germline ends. CDR3 size: 13 residues. Germline assignment: CDR1 SGHTA and CDR2 FQGNSA. Here the CDR3 reads CASSYREGQPQHF. In nucleotides, the CDR3 is TGTGCCAGCAGTTACAGGGAGGGACAGCCCCAGCATTTT.

The chain is built from TRBV9 and TRBJ1-6, with D possibly TRBD1 on 5 matching bases. Trimming pared 0 bases from V and 9 bases from J, leaving 10 bases between. The CDR3 spans 14 residues. Germline CDR1 and CDR2: SGDLS and YYNGEE. The CDR3 nucleotides are TGTGCCAGCAGCGTAGGCCCAGGGCTTTCACCCCTCCACTTT. Protein product: CASSVGPGLSPLHF.